The rows below give T cell receptor beta chains drawn from one sample of a study of CD8+ T cells in alopecia areata. Sequencing used immunoSEQ multiplex PCR; TCRdb keeps in-frame clones, though not all of them. The data hold over 200,000 clones, with around three fifths observed a single time. This material consisted of CD4+ T cells sorted from blood, taken at week 4, from a patient treated with tofacitinib. These receptors came from a human donor with alopecia areata. CDR3s include the opening cysteine and the closing phenylalanine or tryptophan. D genes are given only for firm matches. Not every row has a clone size; where given, it reads once, few, many or a size class.

TRBD1,TRBV27,.,TRBJ1-1,TGTGCCAGCAACCCGGACAGGGTCTTAGGAGAAGCTTTCTTT,CASNPDRVLGEAFF
TRBD1,TRBV9,.,TRBJ2-1,TGTGCCAGCAGCGTAGGACAGGGGGCTTACAATGAGCAGTTCTTC,CASSVGQGAYNEQFF
TRBD1,TRBV4-1,.,TRBJ1-1,TGCGCCAGCAGCCCTAGGGAGGGGGCAAACACTGAAGCTTTCTTT,CASSPREGANTEAFF
.,TRBV5-1,once,TRBJ1-3,TGCGCCAGCAGTCTCAGCCTACTAGGAGGAAACACCATATATTTT,CASSLSLLGGNTIYF
TRBD2,TRBV13,.,TRBJ2-7,TGTGCCAGCAGTGCGTGGCTAGCGGGGGCCTCCGCCTACGAGCAGTACTTC,CASSAWLAGASAYEQYF
.,TRBV7-2,.,TRBJ1-5,TGTGCCAGCAGCCCGACACCTAGCAATCAGCCCCAGCATTTT,CASSPTPSNQPQHF
.,TRBV6-5,few,TRBJ1-5,TGTGCCAGCAGTTACTCGCGGGGACGGGGCAATCAGCCCCAGCATTTT,CASSYSRGRGNQPQHF
.,TRBV4-3,few,TRBJ2-5,TGCGCCAGCAGCCAAGAGGCAGGAGGGGCGGGGGAGACCCAGTACTTC,CASSQEAGGAGETQYF
TRBD1,TRBV10-3,.,TRBJ2-2,TGTGCCATCAGAGACCCCGGGACAGGGGAGAGTACCGGGGAGCTGTTTTTT,CAIRDPGTGESTGELFF
TRBD1,TRBV6-6,.,TRBJ1-3,TGTGCCAGCAGTCCCCGACCGGACAGGGCGGACACCATATATTTT,CASSPRPDRADTIYF
TRBD1,TRBV7-2,.,TRBJ1-2,TGTGCCAGCAGCTTAGTAGGGACAGGCACAGGATTCGCGTATGGCTACACCTTC,CASSLVGTGTGFAYGYTF
.,TRBV29-1,.,TRBJ2-4,TGCAGCGTATCCAGCGGTGGAGGAGCCAAAAACATTCAGTACTTC,CSVSSGGGAKNIQYF
TRBD1,TRBV30,.,TRBJ1-6,TGTGCCTGGGGGGGACAGGCCAATTCACCCCTCCACTTT,CAWGGQANSPLHF
TRBD1,TRBV4-1,.,TRBJ1-2,TGCGCCAGCAGCCTGACAGACAGGGCCCTCTATGGCTACACCTTC,CASSLTDRALYGYTF
.,TRBV7-2,.,TRBJ1-1,TGTGCCAGCAGCTTATGGTCGAACACTGAAGCTTTCTTT,CASSLWSNTEAFF
.,TRBV7-8,.,TRBJ2-7,TGTGCCAGCAGCTTTACAGGGCCAGCCTACGAGCAGTACTTC,CASSFTGPAYEQYF
.,TRBV5-6,few,TRBJ1-6,TGTGCCAGCAGCCCGACTGGGGGACTGTCTAATTCACCCCTCCACTTT,CASSPTGGLSNSPLHF
.,TRBV18,.,TRBJ1-5,TGTGCCAGCTCACCGACGGTAGGGGTTGGAGCTCAGCCCCAGCATTTT,CASSPTVGVGAQPQHF
TRBD1,TRBV6-5,.,TRBJ2-2,TGTGCCAGCAGCCACAGGGACAGAGGGACCGGGGAGCTGTTTTTT,CASSHRDRGTGELFF
.,TRBV25-1,.,TRBJ2-1,TGTGCCACCGACAGCGTGGGTTGGGGGAATGAGCAGTTCTTC,CATDSVGWGNEQFF
TRBD1,TRBV7-9,.,TRBJ2-6,TGTGCCAGCAGCTCCTTTCCCGGGACAGGGGCTCGAGGGGCCAACGTCCTGACTTTC,CASSSFPGTGARGANVLTF
.,TRBV29-1,.,TRBJ1-2,TGCAGCGTTGCACAGGGCGGTAATGGCTACACCTTC,CSVAQGGNGYTF
.,TRBV5-1,.,TRBJ1-4,TGCGCCAGCAGCATAACAGAATTTAATGAAAAACTGTTTTTT,CASSITEFNEKLFF
.,TRBV30,.,TRBJ2-1,TGTGCCTCACTGGGGGCTGGGGGGAATGAGCAGTTCTTC,CASLGAGGNEQFF
.,TRBV9,.,TRBJ1-2,TGTGCCAGCAGCCCGGAGGGGAGTAGGGGCTACACCTTC,CASSPEGSRGYTF
TRBD2,TRBV4-3,.,TRBJ2-3,TGCGCCAGCAGCCAAGCGACTAGCGACACGCAGTATTTT,CASSQATSDTQYF
TRBD1,TRBV5-4,.,TRBJ2-1,TGTGCCAGCAGCCCGGGACAGGGGGATCGCAATGAGCAGTTCTTC,CASSPGQGDRNEQFF
TRBD1,TRBV7-9,once,TRBJ1-1,TGTGCCAGCAGCCGGACAGGGTCGGACACTGAAGCTTTCTTT,CASSRTGSDTEAFF
.,TRBV20-1,.,TRBJ2-7,TGCAGTGTCCCCGGGACCTACGAGCAGTACTTC,CSVPGTYEQYF
.,TRBV5-1,.,TRBJ2-1,TGCGCCAGCAGCTTGCGAATGAGCTCCTACAATGAGCAGTTCTTC,CASSLRMSSYNEQFF
.,TRBV10-3,few,TRBJ2-3,TGTGCCATCAGTGACGTCTACCAGTATTTT,CAISDVYQYF
.,TRBV5-1,.,TRBJ1-1,TGCGCCAGCAGCTTGGATCTGCCGGGCAAGGGGACTGAAGCTTTCTTT,CASSLDLPGKGTEAFF
.,TRBV25-1,.,TRBJ2-5,TGTGCCAGCTCTGGACGAACGGGGACCCAGTACTTC,CASSGRTGTQYF
.,TRBV5-1,few,TRBJ1-2,TGCGCCAGCAGCCTCCTATCCGATCCACTCGACGCCCTCTACACCTTC,CASSLLSDPLDALYTF
.,TRBV4-1,.,TRBJ2-1,TGCGCCAGCAGCGGGACGTACTCCAGGGGTGAGCAGTTCTTC,CASSGTYSRGEQFF
TRBD2,TRBV5-4,.,TRBJ2-1,TGTGCCAGCAGCTTGGATAGGCTAGCGGGGGACGAGCAGTTCTTC,CASSLDRLAGDEQFF
.,TRBV2,many,TRBJ1-3,TGTGCCAAAGCAGGGGATAGCTCTGGAAACACCATATATTTT,CAKAGDSSGNTIYF
TRBD2,TRBV15,once,TRBJ2-5,TGTGCCACCAGCAGAGATCTACTAGCGGGGTGGGAGACCCAGTACTTC,CATSRDLLAGWETQYF
.,TRBV19,.,TRBJ1-2,TGTGCCAGTAGTATACCGGGGGCGACCGGCTATGGCTACACCTTC,CASSIPGATGYGYTF
.,TRBV6-5,.,TRBJ1-2,TGTGCCAGCAGACAGGGAGAACTCTCTATAGGCTACACCTTC,CASRQGELSIGYTF
.,TRBV7-2,.,TRBJ1-2,TGTGCCAGCAGCTTAGCGTTTTCAGGCCCTAACTATGGCTACACCTTC,CASSLAFSGPNYGYTF